This T cell receptor beta chain was profiled in a study of shared clonotypes between healthy human individuals. General study results and limits: Generation probability values for non-shared clonotypes were lower than those for clonotypes shared by all four donors. Compared with memory subsets, naive subsets generally had larger estimated richness.

Turning to this clone: As yet, its antigen is unknown.

The CDR3 sequence is 13 residues long. CDR1 SEHNR and CDR2 FQNEAQ come from the germline V gene (reference sequence). V was pared by 5 bases and J by 3 bases, with 11 bases between. Using immunoSEQ multiplex PCR, the repertoire was profiled, and TCRdb retains in-frame clones only, with some absent. The sample contains about 380,000 clones, 95% to 97% of which appear only once. The chain carries TRBV7-9 and TRBJ2-7; D remains unclear. The source of this sequence is a man aged 25 to 40 in good health. Material for sequencing was memory CD8+ T cells sorted from blood. Documented subset: CD45RO+ cells pooled with CCR7-negative TemRA cells. The CDR3 region is CASSHRDHYEQYF. CDR3 DNA sequence: TGTGCCAGCAGCCACAGAGACCACTACGAGCAGTACTTC.